This TCR beta chain was recorded in a study of spatial heterogeneity in lung cancer. A unique molecular identifier was carried by every single TCR cDNA molecule. MiXCR, applied by TCRdb to the 5' RACE reads, yields one record per CDR3 protein. The data hold about 85,000 distinct CDR3 sequences, with about 20% observed a single time. Comment on this clonotype: The antigen remains undetermined.

Time point here: sample taken at primary tumor resection. Unsorted tumor, nontumor lung tissue or cryopreserved PBMC supplied the whole RNA. The donors were 55 to 80 patients with non-small cell lung cancer that was early-stage and untreated. Regarding the study as a whole: TCRs found ubiquitously expanded in tumor appeared in blood more at resection than at follow-up.

The input for sequencing was PBMCs, taken at surgery. This receptor was taken from a male donor with early-stage non-small cell lung cancer.

The CDR3 is CASSRDVRGVRTYEQYF. The CDR3 DNA reads TGTGCCAGCAGTCGAGACGTCCGAGGCGTAAGGACCTACGAGCAGTACTTC. The chain has TRBV28 and TRBJ2-7; D uncertain. The V and J ends lost 5 bases and 2 bases respectively, with 22 bases between them. CDR1 and CDR2 (germline): MDHEN, SYDVKM. CDR3 length: 17 residues.